The sequence of this T cell receptor beta chain was determined in a study of vaccination and CD4 T cells after COVID-19. Sequence data for DNA of cultured CD4+ T cells were generated by the Oncomine TCR Beta short-read assay. Using its own MiXCR run on the PCR reads, TCRdb lists one record per CDR3 protein. The table has about 18,000 distinct CDR3 sequences, approximately 40% seen once. Treatment of the sample: roughly 10-day PBMC culture with coronavirus spike peptide pools or control peptides (ViraFEST assay). In the case of this clonotype: Antigen specificity is unknown.

With 1 base clipped from V and 2 bases from J, the junction kept 9 bases outside the gene matches. Looked up from germline, CDR1 is SEHNR and CDR2 is FQNEAQ (reference sequence). This CDR3 is built from 17 residues. The source is a human donor who had recovered from COVID-19. The specimen was CD4+ T cells from blood, cultured in vitro, collected after SARS-CoV-2 vaccination. The chain links TRBV7-9 to TRBJ1-1, with TRBD1 identical over 8 bases. The CDR3 is CASSLGQGAFFNTEAFF. Here the CDR3 DNA reads TGTGCCAGCAGCTTAGGGCAGGGGGCATTCTTCAACACTGAAGCTTTCTTT.